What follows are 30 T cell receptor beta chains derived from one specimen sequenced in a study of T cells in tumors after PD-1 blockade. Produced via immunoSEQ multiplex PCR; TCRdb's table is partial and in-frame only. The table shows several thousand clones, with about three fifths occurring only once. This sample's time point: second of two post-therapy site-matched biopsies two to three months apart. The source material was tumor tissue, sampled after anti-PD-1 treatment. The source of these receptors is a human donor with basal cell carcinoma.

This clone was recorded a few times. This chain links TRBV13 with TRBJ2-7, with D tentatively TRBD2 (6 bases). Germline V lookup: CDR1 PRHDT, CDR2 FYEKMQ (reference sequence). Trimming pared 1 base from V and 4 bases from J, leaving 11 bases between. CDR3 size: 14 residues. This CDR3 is CASSLEGGDYEQYF. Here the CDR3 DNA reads TGTGCCAGCAGCTTAGAGGGCGGGGATTACGAGCAGTACTTC.

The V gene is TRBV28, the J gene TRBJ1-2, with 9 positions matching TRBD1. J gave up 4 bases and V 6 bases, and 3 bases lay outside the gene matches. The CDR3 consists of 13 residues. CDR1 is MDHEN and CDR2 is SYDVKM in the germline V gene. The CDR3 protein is CASRWTGVYGYTF. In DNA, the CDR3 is TGTGCCAGCAGGTGGACAGGGGTCTATGGCTACACCTTC.

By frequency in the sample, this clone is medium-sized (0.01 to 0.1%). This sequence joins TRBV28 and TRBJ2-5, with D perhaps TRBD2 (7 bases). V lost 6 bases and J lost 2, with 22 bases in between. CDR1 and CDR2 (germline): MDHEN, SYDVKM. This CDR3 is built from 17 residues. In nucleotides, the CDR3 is TGTGCCAGCAGCCCCGGGGGGCCAGAGCCCTCACAAGAGACCCAGTACTTC. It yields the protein CASSPGGPEPSQETQYF.

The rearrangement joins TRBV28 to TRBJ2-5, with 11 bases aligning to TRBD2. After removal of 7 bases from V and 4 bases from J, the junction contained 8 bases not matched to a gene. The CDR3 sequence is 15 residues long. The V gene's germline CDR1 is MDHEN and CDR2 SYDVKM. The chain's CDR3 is CASTYSGGEGETQYF. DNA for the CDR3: TGTGCCAGCACCTATAGCGGGGGGGAGGGAGAGACCCAGTACTTC. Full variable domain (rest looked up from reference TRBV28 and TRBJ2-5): DVKVTQSSRYLVKRTGEKVFLECVQDMDHENMFWYRQDPGLGLRLIYFSYDVKMKEKGDIPEGYSVSREKKERFSLILESASTNQTSMYLCASTYSGGEGETQYFGPGTRLLVL.

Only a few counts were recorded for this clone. CDR3: CASSGSNQPQHF. Written as DNA, the CDR3 is TGTGCCAGCAGTGGGAGCAATCAGCCCCAGCATTTT. V gene TRBV6-6 combines with J gene TRBJ1-5; D not resolved. Germline V gene data show CDR1 as MNHNY and CDR2 as SVGAGI (reference sequence). V was trimmed by 5 bases and J by 1 base, leaving 3 bases between them. The CDR3 totals 12 residues.

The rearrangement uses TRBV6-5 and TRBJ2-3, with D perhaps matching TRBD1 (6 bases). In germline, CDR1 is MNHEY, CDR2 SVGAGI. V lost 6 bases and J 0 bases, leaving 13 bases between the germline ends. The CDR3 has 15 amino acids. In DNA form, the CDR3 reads TGTGCCAGCAGCCTACAGGGAAGGAGCACAGATACGCAGTATTTT. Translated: CASSLQGRSTDTQYF.

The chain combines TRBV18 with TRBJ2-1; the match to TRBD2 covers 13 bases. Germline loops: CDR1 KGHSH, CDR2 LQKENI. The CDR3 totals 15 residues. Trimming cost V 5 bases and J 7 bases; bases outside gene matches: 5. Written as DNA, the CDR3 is TGTGCCAGCTCAGAACTAGCGGGGGGGCTGAATGAGCAGTTCTTC. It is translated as CASSELAGGLNEQFF.

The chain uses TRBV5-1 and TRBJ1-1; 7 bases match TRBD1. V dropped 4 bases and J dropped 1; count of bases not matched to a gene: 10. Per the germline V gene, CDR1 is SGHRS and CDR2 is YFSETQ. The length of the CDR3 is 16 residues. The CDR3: CASSTTGAIGNTEAFF. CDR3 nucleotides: TGCGCCAGCAGCACCACAGGGGCTATAGGGAACACTGAAGCTTTCTTT.

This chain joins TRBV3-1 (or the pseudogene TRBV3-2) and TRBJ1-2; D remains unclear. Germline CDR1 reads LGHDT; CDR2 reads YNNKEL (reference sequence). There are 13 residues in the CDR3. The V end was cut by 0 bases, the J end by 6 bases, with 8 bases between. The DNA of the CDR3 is TGTGCCAGCAGCCAAGATCGGAACGATGGCTACACCTTC. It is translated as CASSQDRNDGYTF.

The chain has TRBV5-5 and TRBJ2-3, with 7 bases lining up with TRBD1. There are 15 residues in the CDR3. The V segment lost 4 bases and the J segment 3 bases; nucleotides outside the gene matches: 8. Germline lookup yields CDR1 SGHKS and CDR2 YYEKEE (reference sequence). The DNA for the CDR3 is TGTGCCAGCAGCCCCCCCGGGACAGCAACAGATACGCAGTATTTT. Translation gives CASSPPGTATDTQYF.

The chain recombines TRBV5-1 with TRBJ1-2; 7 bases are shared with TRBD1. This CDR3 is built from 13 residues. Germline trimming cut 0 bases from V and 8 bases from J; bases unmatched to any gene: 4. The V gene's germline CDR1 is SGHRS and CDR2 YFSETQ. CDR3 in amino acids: CASSLETGHGYTF. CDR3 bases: TGCGCCAGCAGCTTGGAGACAGGGCACGGCTACACCTTC.

The CDR3 DNA reads as TGTGCCAGCAGTTTCCCTGGGGTGGGCACTGAAGCTTTCTTT. As protein: CASSFPGVGTEAFF. The V and J genes are TRBV6-5 and TRBJ1-1, with unresolved D. Germline loops: CDR1 MNHEY, CDR2 SVGAGI. The V end was cut by 4 bases, the J end by 4 bases, with 13 bases between. The CDR3 contains 14 residues.

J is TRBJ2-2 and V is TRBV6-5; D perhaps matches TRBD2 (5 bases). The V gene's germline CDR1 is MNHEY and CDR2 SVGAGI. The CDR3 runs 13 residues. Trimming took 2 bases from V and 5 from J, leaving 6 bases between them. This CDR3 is CASSYRGTGELFF. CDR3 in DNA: TGTGCCAGCAGTTACCGGGGAACCGGGGAGCTGTTTTTT.

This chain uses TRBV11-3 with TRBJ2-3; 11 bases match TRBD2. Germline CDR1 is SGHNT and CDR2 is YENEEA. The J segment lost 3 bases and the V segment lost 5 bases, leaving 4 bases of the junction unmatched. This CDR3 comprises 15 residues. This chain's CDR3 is CASSRTSGQTDTQYF. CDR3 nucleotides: TGTGCCAGCAGCCGGACTAGCGGGCAGACAGATACGCAGTATTTT.

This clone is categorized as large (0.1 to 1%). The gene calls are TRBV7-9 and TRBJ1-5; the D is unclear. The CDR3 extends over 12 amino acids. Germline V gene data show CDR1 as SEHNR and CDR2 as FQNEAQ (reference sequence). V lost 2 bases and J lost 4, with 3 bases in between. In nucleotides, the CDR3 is TGTGCCAGCAGCTTAAGTAATCAGCCCCAGCATTTT. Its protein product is CASSLSNQPQHF.

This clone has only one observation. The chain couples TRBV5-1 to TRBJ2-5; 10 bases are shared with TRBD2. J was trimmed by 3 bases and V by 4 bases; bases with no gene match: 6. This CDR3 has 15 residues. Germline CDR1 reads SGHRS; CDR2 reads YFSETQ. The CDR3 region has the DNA TGCGCCAGCAGCCTCCTTAGCGGGGGGAAAGAGACCCAGTACTTC. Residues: CASSLLSGGKETQYF.

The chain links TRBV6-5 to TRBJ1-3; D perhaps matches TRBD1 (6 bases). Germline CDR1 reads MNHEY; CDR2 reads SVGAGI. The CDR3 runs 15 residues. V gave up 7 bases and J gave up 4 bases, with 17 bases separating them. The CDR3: CASKQNRDTGNTIYF. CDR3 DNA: TGTGCCAGCAAGCAGAATAGGGACACCGGAAACACCATATATTTT.

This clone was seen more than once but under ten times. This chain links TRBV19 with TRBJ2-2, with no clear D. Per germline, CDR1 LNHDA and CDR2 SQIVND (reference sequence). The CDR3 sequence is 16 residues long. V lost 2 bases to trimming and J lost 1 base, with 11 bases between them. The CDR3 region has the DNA TGTGCCAGTAGTATAAAAAGGGTAGGGAACACCGGGGAGCTGTTTTTT. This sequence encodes CASSIKRVGNTGELFF.

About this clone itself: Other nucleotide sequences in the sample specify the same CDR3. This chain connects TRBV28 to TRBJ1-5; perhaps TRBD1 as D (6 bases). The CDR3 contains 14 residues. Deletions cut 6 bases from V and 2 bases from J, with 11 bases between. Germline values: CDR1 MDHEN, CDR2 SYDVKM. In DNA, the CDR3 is TGTGCCAGCAGCTTTGGACAGCGCAATCAGCCCCAGCATTTT. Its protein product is CASSFGQRNQPQHF.

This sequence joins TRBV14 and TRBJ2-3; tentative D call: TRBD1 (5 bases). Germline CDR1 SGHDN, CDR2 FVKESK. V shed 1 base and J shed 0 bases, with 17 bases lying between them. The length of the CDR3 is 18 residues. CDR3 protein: CASSQAPRTSTSTDTQYF. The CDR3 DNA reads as TGTGCCAGCAGCCAAGCCCCGCGGACATCTACTAGCACAGATACGCAGTATTTT.

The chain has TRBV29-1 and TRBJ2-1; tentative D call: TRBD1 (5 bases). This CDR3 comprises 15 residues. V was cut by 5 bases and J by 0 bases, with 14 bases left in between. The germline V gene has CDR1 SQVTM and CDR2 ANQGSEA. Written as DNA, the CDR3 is TGCAGCGTTAAGCCAGGGAAAAGCTCCTACAATGAGCAGTTCTTC. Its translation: CSVKPGKSSYNEQFF.

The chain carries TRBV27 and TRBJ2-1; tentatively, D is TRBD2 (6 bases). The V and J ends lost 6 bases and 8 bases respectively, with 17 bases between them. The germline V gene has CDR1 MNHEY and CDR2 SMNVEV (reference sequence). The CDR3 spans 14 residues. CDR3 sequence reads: CASSRLGGGYEQFF. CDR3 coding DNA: TGTGCCAGCAGCCGGCTAGGTGGGGGGTATGAGCAGTTCTTC.

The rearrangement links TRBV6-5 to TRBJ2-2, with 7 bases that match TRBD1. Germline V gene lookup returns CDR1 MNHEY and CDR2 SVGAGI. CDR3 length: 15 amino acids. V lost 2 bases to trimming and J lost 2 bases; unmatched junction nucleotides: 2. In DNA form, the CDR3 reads TGTGCCAGCAGTTACGGGGACAGAAACACCGGGGAGCTGTTTTTT. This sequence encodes CASSYGDRNTGELFF.

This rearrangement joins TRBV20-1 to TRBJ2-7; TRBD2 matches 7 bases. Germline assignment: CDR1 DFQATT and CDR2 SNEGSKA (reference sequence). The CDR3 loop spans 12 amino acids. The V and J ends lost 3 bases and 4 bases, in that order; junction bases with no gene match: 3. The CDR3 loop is CSASWGGYEQYF. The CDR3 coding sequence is TGCAGTGCTAGTTGGGGGGGGTACGAGCAGTACTTC.

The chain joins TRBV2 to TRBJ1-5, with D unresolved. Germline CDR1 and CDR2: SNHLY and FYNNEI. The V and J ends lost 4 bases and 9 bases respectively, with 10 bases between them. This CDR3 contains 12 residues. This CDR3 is CASSGNIWPQHF. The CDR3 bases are TGTGCCAGCAGTGGGAACATCTGGCCCCAGCATTTT.

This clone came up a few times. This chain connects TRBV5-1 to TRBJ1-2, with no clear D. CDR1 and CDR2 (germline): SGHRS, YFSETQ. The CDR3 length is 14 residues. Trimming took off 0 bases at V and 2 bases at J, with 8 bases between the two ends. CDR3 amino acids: CASSLEEANYGYTF. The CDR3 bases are TGCGCCAGCAGCTTGGAGGAGGCAAACTATGGCTACACCTTC.

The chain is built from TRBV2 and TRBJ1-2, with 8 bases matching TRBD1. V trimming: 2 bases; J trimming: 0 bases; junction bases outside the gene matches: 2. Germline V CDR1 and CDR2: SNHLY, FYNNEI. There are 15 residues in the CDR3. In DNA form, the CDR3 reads TGTGCCAGCAGTGAATGGGGACAGGCTAACTATGGCTACACCTTC. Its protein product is CASSEWGQANYGYTF.

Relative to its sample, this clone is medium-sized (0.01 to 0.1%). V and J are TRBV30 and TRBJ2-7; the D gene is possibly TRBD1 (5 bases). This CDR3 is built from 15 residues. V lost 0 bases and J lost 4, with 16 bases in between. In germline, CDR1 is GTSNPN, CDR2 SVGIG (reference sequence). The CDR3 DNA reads TGTGCCTGGAGTGTATCTAGGGGCCCGGCGTACGAGCAGTACTTC. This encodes CAWSVSRGPAYEQYF.

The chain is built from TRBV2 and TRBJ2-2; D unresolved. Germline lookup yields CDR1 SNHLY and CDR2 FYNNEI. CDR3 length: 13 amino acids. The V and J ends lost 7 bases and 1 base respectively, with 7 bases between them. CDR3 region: CASTARNTGELFF. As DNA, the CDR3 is TGTGCCAGCACTGCCAGGAACACCGGGGAGCTGTTTTTT.

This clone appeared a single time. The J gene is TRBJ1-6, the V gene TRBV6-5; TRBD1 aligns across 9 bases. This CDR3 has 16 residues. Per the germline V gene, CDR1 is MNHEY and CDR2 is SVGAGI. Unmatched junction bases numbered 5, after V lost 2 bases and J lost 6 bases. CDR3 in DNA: TGTGCCAGCAGTTACCCCGGGGACAGGGCTAATTCACCCCTCCACTTT. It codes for CASSYPGDRANSPLHF.